These T cell receptor beta chains were read from a single sample in a study of post-analysis software for immune sequencing data. Using its own MiXCR run on the PCR reads, TCRdb lists one record per CDR3 protein. The sample records hundreds of thousands of distinct CDR3 sequences, around 44% being singletons. Sequenced material: blood. These receptors were obtained from a girl aged 5-17 years with multiple sclerosis. The CDR3 runs from the conserved cysteine through the conserved F or W. A D gene is named only where the DNA matches it firmly.

j_gene: TRBJ2-7
v_gene: TRBV7-8
d_gene: -
CDR3aa: CASTRNYLFYEQYF

j_gene: TRBJ2-1
v_gene: TRBV4-1
d_gene: -
CDR3aa: CASSQDRVTQNNEQFF

j_gene: TRBJ2-3
v_gene: TRBV29-1
d_gene: -
CDR3aa: CSVVTRYTDTQYF

j_gene: -
v_gene: TRBV6-1
d_gene: -
CDR3aa: CASSEVLWETQYF

j_gene: TRBJ1-1
v_gene: TRBV29-1
d_gene: TRBD1
CDR3aa: CSPWTGGEAFF

j_gene: -
v_gene: TRBV12-3/TRBV12-4
d_gene: -
CDR3aa: CASRRSYHEQYF

j_gene: TRBJ2-1
v_gene: TRBV12-3/TRBV12-4
d_gene: -
CDR3aa: CASSLARASGEQFF

j_gene: TRBJ1-5
v_gene: TRBV7-2
d_gene: -
CDR3aa: CASSLQSNQPQHF

j_gene: TRBJ2-3
v_gene: TRBV7-9
d_gene: -
CDR3aa: CASSWEDTQYF

j_gene: TRBJ2-1
v_gene: TRBV3-1
d_gene: TRBD2
CDR3aa: CASSRTSEGGNEQFF

j_gene: -
v_gene: TRBV29-1
d_gene: -
CDR3aa: CSVDGAYEQYF

j_gene: TRBJ2-5
v_gene: TRBV5-1
d_gene: TRBD1
CDR3aa: CASSIVGTGGKETQYF

j_gene: TRBJ2-7
v_gene: TRBV7-2
d_gene: TRBD1
CDR3aa: CASSPAGTGSSYEQYF

j_gene: TRBJ2-5
v_gene: TRBV24-1
d_gene: -
CDR3aa: CATSDPAQQGRETQYF

j_gene: TRBJ2-7
v_gene: TRBV3-1
d_gene: -
CDR3aa: CASSAGTSTSYEQYF

j_gene: TRBJ2-7
v_gene: TRBV5-1
d_gene: -
CDR3aa: CASSPWGLTTYEQYF

j_gene: TRBJ1-2
v_gene: TRBV9
d_gene: TRBD1
CDR3aa: CASSATGSEVRGYTF

j_gene: TRBJ2-1
v_gene: TRBV12-3/TRBV12-4
d_gene: TRBD2
CDR3aa: CASSFRDRVVAGGYNEQFF

j_gene: TRBJ1-5
v_gene: TRBV12-3/TRBV12-4
d_gene: -
CDR3aa: CASTDGVVFQHF

j_gene: TRBJ2-7
v_gene: TRBV6-4
d_gene: -
CDR3aa: CASSDSEGTEQYF

j_gene: TRBJ2-7
v_gene: TRBV2
d_gene: TRBD2
CDR3aa: CASRVPGTSGRVYEQYF

j_gene: TRBJ1-2
v_gene: TRBV20-1
d_gene: TRBD1
CDR3aa: CSADPGTGLDGYTF